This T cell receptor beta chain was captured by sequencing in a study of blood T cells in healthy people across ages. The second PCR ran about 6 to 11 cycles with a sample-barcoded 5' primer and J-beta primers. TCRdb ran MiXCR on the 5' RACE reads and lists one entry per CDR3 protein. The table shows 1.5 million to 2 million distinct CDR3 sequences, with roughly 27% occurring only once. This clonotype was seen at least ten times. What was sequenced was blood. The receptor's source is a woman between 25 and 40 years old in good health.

The DNA of the CDR3 is TGTGCCAGCAGCGGAGGGGGGCCAACCTACGAGCAGTACTTC. Protein sequence: CASSGGGPTYEQYF. This chain links TRBV6-5 with TRBJ2-7, with D possibly being TRBD1 or TRBD2 (6 bases each). V was clipped by 6 bases and J by 2 bases, with 14 bases between them. This CDR3 is 14 amino acids long. Germline V gives CDR1 MNHEY, CDR2 SVGAGI.